Reported below is one T cell receptor beta chain. In the original processing: Estimated nucleated cell counts came from reference gene primer amplification. TCRdb's copy holds only in-frame clones and misses some; the assay was immunoSEQ multiplex PCR. The V and J calls and clone size come from that table; D and trimming were worked out from the DNA. The table includes 200,000 to 250,000 clones, around 90% detected once. The data stem from a study of blood T cell repertoires in COVID-19. On the study more broadly: Acute and convalescent COVID-19 samples came from the United States, Italy and Spain. In each case, the material was cDNA or gDNA derived from T cells, B-cell-depleted T cells, or PBMCs.

The CDR3 is made up of 14 amino acids. The V and J ends lost 2 bases and 6 bases respectively, with 13 bases between them. Germline V gives CDR1 ENHRY, CDR2 SYGVKD. The sample was peripheral blood. The chain couples TRBV10-3 to TRBJ1-2, with a tentative D call TRBD1 (6 bases). The TCR comes from a man aged 55 to 70 who had recovered from COVID-19. In nucleotides, the CDR3 is TGTGCCATCAGTGAGCGAACAGGGATGCATGGCTACACCTTC. Its translation is CAISERTGMHGYTF.